Sequencing of this T cell receptor beta chain was carried out in a study of T cells after yellow fever vaccination (dated by TCRdb to the late 2010s). Some background on the complete study: Libraries from fractions with low cell numbers were prepared with the SMART-Seq v4 Ultra Low Input RNA kit. To track T-cell clones before and after primary and booster YFV17D yellow fever vaccination, bulk TCR alpha and beta repertoires were sequenced longitudinally. Blood was drawn at multiple timepoints before and after primary and secondary immunization, with bulk PBMC replicates and cell subsets isolated. Two healthy male donors, one aged 18 to 30 and one aged 30 to 39 years, were included in the cohort.

This clonotype was recorded many times. Its antigen remains undetermined. It has no much larger one-base neighbor in the sample; base qualities were not kept. There are 13 amino acids in the CDR3, from cysteine to phenylalanine inclusive. CDR3 DNA is the only sequence kept; it has 39 bases, read in frame from the first base. A distance of 9 bases separates the germline ends of V and J, which lose 2 bases and 5 bases respectively. The germline V gene specifies LGHNA as CDR1 and YSLEER as CDR2. Summary of the overall study and its limitations: Compared with the primary T-cell response, the secondary T-cell response was weaker but faster, peaking on day 5 rather than day 15. Most clones expanded after primary vaccination were re-detected after the booster (approximately 96% of CD4 and about 88% of CD8), suggesting broad memory maintenance. Only a couple of donors were included in the study, so the extent to which the findings can be generalized is limited. A small fraction of clonotypes appeared in both the CD4 and CD8 compartments, likely as a result of convergent recombination. Because abundant contaminating clonotypes from the bulk population could be contained in FACS-sorted repertoires, computational filtering was required.

TCR cDNA was made using 5'RACE template switching, a step that added a universal primer site and unique molecular identifiers. Priming of cDNA synthesis was performed from both the TCR alpha and TCR beta constant segments. Libraries were amplified in two PCR steps, with sample barcodes and sequencing adapters added in the second step. Sequencing of libraries was performed on Illumina HiSeq 2500 (2x100 bp) or NovaSeq (2x150 bp). Per the authors' processing: MIGEC was used to demultiplex reads and collapse the reads into UMI consensus sequences, and MiXCR was used for V(D)J alignment. Using edgeR on replicate PBMC samples, clonotypes were called vaccine-responding if FDR was below 0.01 and the log2 fold change was above 5 up to day 15. Each bulk clonotype received a CD4 or CD8 identity based on whether the sequenced CD4 or CD8 repertoire contained that clonotype at higher abundance. TCRdb reworked the public reads: Q25 trimming with fastp, MiXCR clone assembly, productive beta chains retained. Rows matching on CDR3 protein sequence are summarized as one entry with the most common DNA and genes. The V and J calls come from TCRdb's annotation, not from the publication. Recorded for this sample are 90,000 to 150,000 distinct CDR3 sequences; approximately 7.1% of them occurred a single time. 2.7% of the sample is in the top ten clones.

The intended sense of this specimen's treatment or condition label: live attenuated yellow fever vaccine strain. PBMCs were isolated from peripheral blood using a standard Ficoll-Paque protocol. Dynabeads CD4 and CD8 positive selection kits were used to isolate CD4 and CD8 T-cell fractions. TriZol was used to extract RNA from bulk PBMCs, CD4 and CD8 fractions, and dextramer-positive and dextramer-negative fractions. This receptor was identified in a man aged 18 to 29 who received the YFV17D yellow fever vaccine. Material: CD4+ T cells sorted from PBMCs, obtained about 49 days after the first yellow fever vaccination. This receptor chain uses TRBV4-3 and TRBJ2-5; TRBD2 could be the D gene, as 5 bases match. This receptor has the CDR3 CASSQNGEETQYF. The DNA sequence is TGCGCCAGCAGCCAAAACGGGGAGGAGACCCAGTACTTC.